These 28 T cell receptor beta chains came from one sample sequenced in a study of CD8 T cells in ankylosing spondylitis. MiXCR was run by TCRdb on the 5' RACE reads, yielding one entry per CDR3 protein. In the table there are roughly 180,000 distinct CDR3 sequences, over 10% of which are singletons. Source material: blood, either unsorted or a sorted T cell fraction (not recorded which). The receptor source for this set is a male donor with ankylosing spondylitis or in good health (not recorded which).

The chain combines TRBV11-2 with TRBJ2-5; D is uncertain. Trimming took off 6 bases at V and 2 bases at J, with 7 bases between the two ends. CDR3 length: 12 amino acids. Germline V gives CDR1 SGHAT, CDR2 FQNNGV. CDR3 in DNA: TGTGCCAGCAGGGCTACACAAGAGACCCAGTACTTC. Translation gives CASRATQETQYF.

A remark on this clonotype: A much larger clone is a single base away; this may be a read error. The CDR3 nucleotides are TGTGCCAGCAGCCAATATCTGAGCGGCTTTGACGTTTCCGAGCAGTACTTC. It yields the protein CASSQYLSGFDVSEQYF. This chain connects TRBV3-1 to TRBJ2-7, with D perhaps TRBD2 (5 bases). Germline CDR1 and CDR2: LGHDT and YNNKEL (reference sequence). V dropped 2 bases and J dropped 6 bases, with 23 bases sitting between them. This CDR3 has 17 residues.

This clonotype ranks as medium-sized (0.01 to 0.1%). The chain has TRBV2 and TRBJ2-4; no clear D. The CDR3 totals 15 residues. Trimming pared 2 bases from V and 5 bases from J, leaving 13 bases between. The V gene's germline CDR1 is SNHLY and CDR2 FYNNEI. The CDR3 here is CASSESQGDQNIQYF. For the CDR3, the DNA is TGTGCCAGCAGTGAATCGCAAGGAGACCAAAACATTCAGTACTTC.

The chain recombines TRBV20-1 with TRBJ2-1; 11 nucleotides agree with TRBD2. The trim removed 3 bases at V and 3 bases at J, leaving 16 bases unmatched. This CDR3 region has 19 residues. CDR1 and CDR2 (germline): DFQATT, SNEGSKA (reference sequence). The CDR3 region has the DNA TGCAGTGCTAGCCCTTCCTCTAGCGGGGGGACCGCTTTCTACAATGAGCAGTTCTTC. Translated, it gives CSASPSSSGGTAFYNEQFF.

In this sample, this clonotype turned up a few times. V and J are TRBV7-9 and TRBJ2-3; 11 positions match TRBD2. The CDR3 loop spans 16 amino acids. J lost 0 bases, V lost 2 bases, and 1 base had no gene match. Germline CDR1 is SEHNR and CDR2 is FQNEAQ (reference sequence). The DNA of the CDR3 is TGTGCCAGCAGCTTACCTAGCGGGGGGAGCACAGATACGCAGTATTTT. Protein product: CASSLPSGGSTDTQYF. Full variable domain (missing parts from reference TRBV7-9 and TRBJ2-3): DTGVSQNPRHKITKRGQNVTFRCDPISEHNRLYWYRQTLGQGPEFLTYFQNEAQLEKSRLLSDRFSAERPKGSFSTLEIQRTEQGDSAMYLCASSLPSGGSTDTQYFGPGTRLTVL.

This chain uses TRBV3-1 with TRBJ2-5; D not certain. The CDR3 has 13 residues. Germline V gene lookup returns CDR1 LGHDT and CDR2 YNNKEL (reference sequence). Trimming removed 4 bases at V and 1 base at J, with 7 bases between. This chain's CDR3 is CASSRGPQETQYF. The CDR3 DNA reads TGTGCCAGCAGCCGTGGTCCCCAAGAGACCCAGTACTTC.

V gene TRBV15 combines with J gene TRBJ2-1, with D maybe TRBD2 (5 bases). This CDR3 spans 15 amino acids. Per germline, CDR1 LNHNV and CDR2 YYDKDF (reference sequence). The ends were cut back, 5 bases at V and 10 bases at J, with 21 bases in the middle. The CDR3 coding sequence is TGTGCCACCAGCTCCGGCGAGGAGGCGTCGATAGAGCAGTTCTTC. Translating gives CATSSGEEASIEQFF.

This clonotype has ten or more counts. The gene calls are TRBV7-9 and TRBJ2-2; D is possibly TRBD1 (6 bases). Germline CDR1 is SEHNR and CDR2 is FQNEAQ (reference sequence). The CDR3 sequence is 13 residues long. Trimming shortened V by 6 bases and J by 6 bases, and 11 bases separated the two germline ends. The CDR3 here is CASRPGTPGELFF. Here the CDR3 DNA reads TGTGCCAGCAGACCCGGGACACCCGGGGAGCTGTTTTTT. Full variable domain (rest looked up from reference TRBV7-9 and TRBJ2-2): DTGVSQNPRHKITKRGQNVTFRCDPISEHNRLYWYRQTLGQGPEFLTYFQNEAQLEKSRLLSDRFSAERPKGSFSTLEIQRTEQGDSAMYLCASRPGTPGELFFGEGSRLTVL.

This chain links TRBV4-2 with TRBJ2-3; 11 bases are a match to TRBD2. Unmatched junction bases numbered 12, after V lost 6 bases and J lost 4 bases. The germline V gene has CDR1 LGHNA and CDR2 YNFKEQ. The CDR3 is made up of 17 amino acids. CDR3 sequence: CASRTGPLAGGPDTQYF. DNA for the CDR3: TGTGCCAGCAGAACCGGCCCTTTAGCGGGGGGGCCAGATACGCAGTATTTT.

The CDR3 sequence: CASSRTPWGTDTQYF. The CDR3, as DNA: TGCGCCAGCAGCCGAACCCCGTGGGGGACAGATACGCAGTATTTT. The genes are TRBV4-1 and TRBJ2-3; D possibly matches TRBD1 or TRBD2 (5 bases each). Germline V CDR1 and CDR2: MGHRA, YSYEKL. This CDR3 has 15 residues. Between the trimmed V and J ends, which lost 4 bases and 3 bases, there was a span of 14 bases.

The chain carries TRBV2 and TRBJ2-3; the match to TRBD2 covers 11 bases. The germline V gene has CDR1 SNHLY and CDR2 FYNNEI. V was pared by 9 bases and J by 8 bases, with 10 bases of the junction left unmatched. There are 14 residues in the CDR3. CDR3 nucleotide sequence: TGTGCCAGGTCCTTAGCGGGAGGGCCTGGTACGCAGTATTTT. Its translation is CARSLAGGPGTQYF.

This clonotype came up a few times. This chain joins TRBV20-1 and TRBJ1-2, with 7 bases matching TRBD1. This CDR3 has 10 amino acids. Germline V CDR1 and CDR2: DFQATT, SNEGSKA (reference sequence). J was trimmed by 7 bases and V by 6 bases; bases with no gene match: 2. The CDR3 DNA reads as TGCAGTGCACGGGACAGTGGCTACACCTTC. Amino acids: CSARDSGYTF.

In its sample, this clonotype was seen many times. V usage is TRBV2 and J usage is TRBJ2-1, with TRBD2 identical over 13 bases. J was trimmed by 2 bases and V by 2 bases; bases with no gene match: 3. This CDR3 region has 17 residues. Per germline, CDR1 SNHLY and CDR2 FYNNEI. DNA of the CDR3: TGTGCCAGCAGTGAATCCGGACTAGCGGGGGCCTACAATGAGCAGTTCTTC. It is translated as CASSESGLAGAYNEQFF.

This clonotype was seen a handful of times. The gene calls are TRBV7-9 and TRBJ2-2; D is unclear. Per germline, CDR1 SEHNR and CDR2 FQNEAQ (reference sequence). The V gene lost 3 bases and the J gene lost 6 bases, with 5 bases spanning the gap. This CDR3 has 12 residues. The CDR3: CASSFDPGELFF. CDR3 nucleotide sequence: TGTGCCAGCAGCTTTGACCCCGGGGAGCTGTTTTTT.

This clonotype was counted only a few times. V is TRBV27 and J is TRBJ2-7; D is undetermined. The V and J ends lost 5 bases and 2 bases respectively, with 16 bases between them. This CDR3 spans 15 amino acids. Germline CDR1 reads MNHEY; CDR2 reads SMNVEV (reference sequence). The CDR3 reads CASSPNLQRPYEQYF. CDR3 DNA sequence: TGTGCCAGCAGTCCAAACTTGCAGAGACCCTACGAGCAGTACTTC.

CDR3 protein: CASSLKGGTDTQYF. Here the CDR3 DNA reads TGTGCCAGCAGCCTAAAGGGCGGGACAGATACGCAGTATTTT. The chain has TRBV7-6 and TRBJ2-3; weak D call: TRBD2 (5 bases). Germline V gives CDR1 SGHVS, CDR2 FNYEAQ. V lost 5 bases and J 3 bases, leaving 12 bases between the germline ends. The CDR3 is 14 amino acids.

This clonotype has just a few counts. The chain joins TRBV27 to TRBJ2-1; no firm D call. CDR1 and CDR2 (germline): MNHEY, SMNVEV (reference sequence). This CDR3 has 15 residues. Trimming stripped 6 bases from V and 10 bases from J, with 22 bases between. CDR3: CASRGTFLARGEQFF. The DNA of the CDR3 is TGTGCCAGCAGGGGCACCTTTCTGGCCCGAGGAGAGCAGTTCTTC.

This clonotype was seen a handful of times. The CDR3 sequence is CASSLSSVVGELFF. The CDR3 nucleotides are TGTGCCAGCAGTTTAAGCAGCGTAGTCGGGGAGCTGTTTTTT. The chain couples TRBV12-3 or TRBV12-4 to TRBJ2-2, with D uncertain. Deletions cut 2 bases from V and 7 bases from J, with 11 bases between. The CDR3 has 14 residues.

This chain links TRBV27 with TRBJ2-7; tentative D call: TRBD1 (5 bases). Trimming stripped 8 bases from V and 3 bases from J, with 14 bases between. The CDR3 is made up of 13 amino acids. Germline assignment: CDR1 MNHEY and CDR2 SMNVEV (reference sequence). CDR3 sequence reads: CASCWGLGYEQYF. The CDR3 bases are TGTGCCAGCTGTTGGGGCCTGGGCTACGAGCAGTACTTC.

The chain is built from TRBV10-1 and TRBJ2-3, with 9 positions matching TRBD2. The CDR3 consists of 15 residues. From germline, CDR1 is WNHNN and CDR2 SYGVQD (reference sequence). V was clipped by 2 bases and J by 6 bases; unmatched bases: 6. The CDR3 region has the DNA TGCGCCAGCAGTGAGGCTAGCGGGGCATCCGATACGCAGTATTTT. Translation: CASSEASGASDTQYF.

J is TRBJ2-6 and V is TRBV27; 7 bases agree with TRBD1. The V gene end was trimmed by 8 bases and the J gene end by 2 bases; junction bases not matched to a gene: 3. The germline gives CDR1 MNHEY, CDR2 SMNVEV (reference sequence). The CDR3 totals 14 residues. In nucleotides, the CDR3 is TGTGCCAGCCGACAGGGAGCTGGGGCCAACGTCCTGACTTTC. This codes for CASRQGAGANVLTF.

The chain couples TRBV6-1 to TRBJ2-1; 11 positions agree with TRBD2. The junction had 4 bases not matched to a gene; V was cut back by 1 base and J by 2 bases. The germline gives CDR1 MNHNS, CDR2 SASEGT. This CDR3 contains 17 residues. The CDR3 bases are TGTGCCAGCAGTGAAGGACTAGCGGGGCTCGCCTACAATGAGCAGTTCTTC. Protein product: CASSEGLAGLAYNEQFF.

The V and J genes are TRBV4-2 and TRBJ2-7; D remains unclear. The CDR3 is made up of 15 amino acids. The V and J ends lost 0 bases and 4 bases respectively, with 13 bases between them. CDR1 and CDR2 (germline): LGHNA, YNFKEQ. CDR3 bases: TGTGCCAGCAGCCAAGAATCGTTTGGAACTTACGAGCAGTACTTC. Protein sequence: CASSQESFGTYEQYF.

The V and J genes are TRBV6-2 or TRBV6-3 and TRBJ2-1; D gene unclear. Germline-derived CDR1 and CDR2 are MNHEY and SVGEGT. Trimming pared 5 bases from V and 2 bases from J, leaving 16 bases between. The CDR3 is 16 amino acids. For the CDR3, the DNA is TGTGCCAGCAGTGACCCGATAGCCAGGACCTACAATGAGCAGTTCTTC. Protein sequence: CASSDPIARTYNEQFF.

The chain employs TRBV7-9 and TRBJ2-3, with D maybe TRBD1 (5 bases). CDR1 is SEHNR and CDR2 is FQNEAQ in the germline V gene (reference sequence). The CDR3 extends over 15 amino acids. Deletions cut 2 bases from V and 10 bases from J, with 19 bases between. CDR3 sequence: CASSLSREDSLAQYF. The CDR3 DNA sequence: TGTGCCAGCAGCTTATCTAGGGAAGACAGTTTGGCGCAGTATTTT.

A single count supports this clonotype. The V gene is TRBV29-1, the J gene TRBJ2-2; 7 bases match TRBD1. This CDR3 has 11 amino acids. With 6 bases clipped from V and 11 bases from J, the junction kept 6 bases outside the gene matches. The germline V gene encodes CDR1 SQVTM and CDR2 ANQGSEA. The CDR3 region is CSVMTGSELFF. In DNA, the CDR3 is TGCAGCGTGATGACAGGGAGTGAGCTGTTTTTT.

This chain joins TRBV9 and TRBJ2-7, with TRBD1 as a possible D gene (5 bases). CDR1 and CDR2 (germline): SGDLS, YYNGEE. The CDR3 length is 13 residues. With 4 bases removed from V and 5 bases from J, the gap between germline ends came to 13 bases. CDR3 DNA: TGTGCCAGCAGCCCAGCAGGGTTGGACGAGCAGTACTTC. Translating it yields CASSPAGLDEQYF.

The CDR3 region has the DNA TGCGCCAGCAGCCAAACGACTAGCGGATACACAGATACGCAGTATTTT. Protein product: CASSQTTSGYTDTQYF. This sequence joins TRBV4-1 and TRBJ2-3, with 9 bases matching TRBD2. Germline V CDR1 and CDR2: MGHRA, YSYEKL. J lost 2 bases, V lost 2 bases, and 5 bases had no gene match. This CDR3 is 16 amino acids long.